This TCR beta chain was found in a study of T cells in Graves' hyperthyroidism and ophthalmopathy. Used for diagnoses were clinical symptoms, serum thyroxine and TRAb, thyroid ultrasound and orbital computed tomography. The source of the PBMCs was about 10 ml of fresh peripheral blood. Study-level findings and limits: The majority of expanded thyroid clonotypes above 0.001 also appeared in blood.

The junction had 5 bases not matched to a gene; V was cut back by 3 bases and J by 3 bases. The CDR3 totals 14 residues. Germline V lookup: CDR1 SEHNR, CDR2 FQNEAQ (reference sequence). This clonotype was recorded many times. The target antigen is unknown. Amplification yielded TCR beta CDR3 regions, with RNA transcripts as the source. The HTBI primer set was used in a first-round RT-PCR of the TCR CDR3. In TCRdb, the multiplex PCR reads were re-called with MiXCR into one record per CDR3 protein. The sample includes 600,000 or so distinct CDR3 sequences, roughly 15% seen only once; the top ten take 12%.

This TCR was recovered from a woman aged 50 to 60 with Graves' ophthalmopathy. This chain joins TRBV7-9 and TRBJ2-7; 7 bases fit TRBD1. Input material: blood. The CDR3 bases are TGTGCCAGCAGCTTCAGCCAGGGGGTCTACGAGCAGTACTTC. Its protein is CASSFSQGVYEQYF. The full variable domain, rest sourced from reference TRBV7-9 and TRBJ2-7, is DTGVSQNPRHKITKRGQNVTFRCDPISEHNRLYWYRQTLGQGPEFLTYFQNEAQLEKSRLLSDRFSAERPKGSFSTLEIQRTEQGDSAMYLCASSFSQGVYEQYFGPGTRLTVT.